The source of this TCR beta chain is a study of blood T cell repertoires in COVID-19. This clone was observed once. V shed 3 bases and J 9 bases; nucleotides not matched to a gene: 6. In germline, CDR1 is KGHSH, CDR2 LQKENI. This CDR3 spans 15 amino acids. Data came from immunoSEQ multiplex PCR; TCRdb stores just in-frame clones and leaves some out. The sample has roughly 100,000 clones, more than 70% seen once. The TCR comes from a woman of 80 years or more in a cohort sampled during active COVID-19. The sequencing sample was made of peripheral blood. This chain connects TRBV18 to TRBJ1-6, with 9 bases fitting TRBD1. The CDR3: CASSPGQGESSPLHF. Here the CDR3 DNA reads TGTGCCAGCTCACCGGGACAGGGTGAGAGTTCACCCCTCCACTTT.